These T cell receptor beta chains were read from a single sample in a study of beta chain features in type 1 diabetes. Sequencing was performed with immunoSEQ multiplex PCR; in TCRdb, only in-frame clones are kept and a portion is missing. The profile shows under 800,000 clones, about 14% of them singletons. The sample comprised naive CD4+ T cells from blood. These receptors came from a man in his late teens or twenties in good health. CDR3s include the opening cysteine and the closing phenylalanine or tryptophan. Each record gives: D gene, CDR3 length, V gene, clone size, J gene, CDR3 protein, CDR3 DNA. D genes are given only for firm matches. Size tells how often a clone was seen (once, few, many) or the class of an expanded clone, and some rows leave it out.

NA	11	TRBV7-9	NA	TRBJ1-1	CASSFHFEAFF	TGTGCCAGCAGCTTTCATTTCGAAGCTTTCTTT
NA	11	TRBV20-1	few	TRBJ2-6	CSARKANVLTF	TGCAGTGCTCGAAAGGCCAACGTCCTGACTTTC
TRBD1	15	TRBV28	few	TRBJ1-4	CASSPSGQGPEKLFF	TGTGCCAGCAGTCCATCGGGACAGGGCCCTGAAAAACTGTTTTTT
NA	15	TRBV4-2	few	TRBJ1-2	CASSQDRRGNYGYTF	TGTGCCAGCAGCCAAGATCGGCGGGGGAACTATGGCTACACCTTC
NA	16	TRBV5-4	NA	TRBJ1-4	CASSGGTANVNEKLFF	TGTGCCAGCAGCGGGGGGACGGCCAATGTTAATGAAAAACTGTTTTTT
NA	17	TRBV15	NA	TRBJ2-1	CATSNAVGTDSYNEQFF	TGTGCCACCAGCAATGCGGTAGGCACGGATTCCTACAATGAGCAGTTCTTC
TRBD1	14	TRBV7-2	NA	TRBJ2-7	CASSLLGTGGEQYF	TGTGCCAGCAGCTTATTGGGGACAGGTGGCGAGCAGTACTTC
NA	13	TRBV7-9	NA	TRBJ2-2	CASSLKGAGELFF	TGTGCCAGCAGCTTGAAGGGGGCCGGGGAGCTGTTTTTT
NA	14	TRBV9	few	TRBJ1-6	CASSVDQGQSPLHF	TGTGCCAGCAGCGTTGATCAGGGGCAGTCACCCCTCCACTTT
TRBD2	16	TRBV13	few	TRBJ2-1	CASSLVRLAGRDEQFF	TGTGCCAGCAGCTTAGTGAGGTTAGCGGGAAGAGATGAGCAGTTCTTC
NA	13	TRBV6-4	NA	TRBJ1-5	CASSDGASGPQHF	TGTGCCAGCAGTGACGGCGCTTCTGGGCCCCAGCATTTT
NA	13	TRBV9	few	TRBJ2-7	CASSAGAAYEQYF	TGTGCCAGCAGCGCTGGGGCAGCCTACGAGCAGTACTTC
NA	15	TRBV4-1	NA	TRBJ1-1	CASTGQRNMNTEAFF	TGCGCCAGCACGGGGCAGAGAAACATGAACACTGAAGCTTTCTTT
NA	14	TRBV19	few	TRBJ2-2	CASSISGNTGELFF	TGTGCCAGTAGTATATCAGGGAACACCGGGGAGCTGTTTTTT
NA	16	TRBV15	NA	TRBJ1-3	CATSRMGRTSGNTIYF	TGTGCCACCAGCAGGATGGGACGGACCTCTGGAAACACCATATATTTT
TRBD1	16	TRBV4-1	NA	TRBJ2-2	CASSRSGQPNTGELFF	TGCGCCAGCAGCCGATCGGGACAGCCCAACACCGGGGAGCTGTTTTTT
NA	15	TRBV7-3	NA	TRBJ1-1	CASSPPGRAGTEAFF	TGTGCCAGCAGCCCACCGGGACGGGCCGGGACTGAAGCTTTCTTT
TRBD2	15	TRBV28	few	TRBJ2-4	CASSLAGEAKNIQYF	TGTGCCAGCAGTTTAGCGGGAGAAGCCAAAAACATTCAGTACTTC
NA	15	TRBV9	NA	TRBJ2-5	CASSVVGRGDETQYF	TGTGCCAGCAGCGTAGTTGGCAGGGGGGACGAGACCCAGTACTTC
NA	14	TRBV9	few	TRBJ1-5	CASSVSGGNQPQHF	TGTGCCAGCAGCGTCTCAGGGGGCAATCAGCCCCAGCATTTT
TRBD1	14	TRBV19	NA	TRBJ1-1	CASSMMGQPIEAFF	TGTGCCAGTAGTATGATGGGACAGCCTATTGAAGCTTTCTTT
TRBD2	16	TRBV28	few	TRBJ2-1	CASSPRTSGKHNEQFF	TGTGCCAGCAGCCCCCGGACTAGCGGGAAGCACAATGAGCAGTTCTTC
TRBD1	14	TRBV18	NA	TRBJ1-1	CASSRGQGSAEAFF	TGTGCCAGCTCACGTGGACAGGGATCCGCTGAAGCTTTCTTT
NA	16	TRBV25-1	few	TRBJ1-1	CASSESGRPQNTEAFF	TGTGCCAGCAGTGAATCGGGGAGGCCACAGAACACTGAAGCTTTCTTT
TRBD1	15	TRBV7-3	NA	TRBJ1-2	CASSLRTGEDYGYTF	TGTGCCAGCAGCTTAAGGACAGGGGAAGACTATGGCTACACCTTC
NA	13	TRBV5-6	few	TRBJ1-1	CASSEGVRTEAFF	TGTGCCAGCTCCGAGGGGGTGAGGACTGAAGCTTTCTTT
TRBD2	11	TRBV20-1	NA	TRBJ2-1	CSLSGGHEQFF	TGCAGCCTTAGCGGGGGCCATGAGCAGTTCTTC
NA	20	TRBV21-1	NA	TRBJ2-3	CASSKAKSCFGSTSTDTQYF	TGTGCCAGCAGCAAAGCAAAAAGTTGTTTTGGCAGTACTAGCACAGATACGCAGTATTTT
NA	11	TRBV29-1	NA	TRBJ2-5	CSVVGEETQYF	TGCAGCGTTGTTGGGGAAGAGACCCAGTACTTC
NA	15	TRBV7-7	few	TRBJ2-3	CASSLVGGPTDTQYF	TGTGCTAGCAGCCTTGTCGGGGGGCCCACAGATACGCAGTATTTT
NA	16	TRBV29-1	NA	TRBJ2-3	CSVEDRAAWSTDTQYF	TGCAGCGTTGAAGATCGGGCAGCGTGGAGCACAGATACGCAGTATTTT
TRBD2	15	TRBV14	few	TRBJ2-2	CASSPRLARSGELFF	TGTGCCAGCAGCCCCAGACTAGCGCGGTCCGGGGAGCTGTTTTTT
NA	14	TRBV7-8	few	TRBJ1-1	CASSYREGSTEAFF	TGTGCCAGCAGTTACAGGGAAGGGAGCACTGAAGCTTTCTTT
TRBD2	18	TRBV7-7	NA	TRBJ2-2	CASSLAPSGGANTGELFF	TGTGCTAGCAGCTTAGCGCCTAGCGGGGGTGCGAACACCGGGGAGCTGTTTTTT
TRBD1	15	TRBV7-2	NA	TRBJ1-5	CASSPGQGWGQPQHF	TGTGCCAGCAGCCCAGGACAGGGCTGGGGACAGCCCCAGCATTTT
NA	16	TRBV7-2	once	TRBJ2-1	CASSPMGVLQYNEQFF	TGTGCCAGCAGCCCTATGGGGGTTCTCCAATACAATGAGCAGTTCTTC
TRBD1	13	TRBV10-3	few	TRBJ2-7	CAISSTGGVEQYF	TGTGCCATCAGTTCTACAGGGGGCGTTGAGCAGTACTTC
NA	16	TRBV19	few	TRBJ2-2	CASSLPGQKRTGELFF	TGTGCCAGTAGTTTACCCGGGCAAAAGCGCACCGGGGAGCTGTTTTTT
NA	16	TRBV4-3	NA	TRBJ1-6	CASSQGGRESNSPLHF	TGCGCCAGCAGCCAAGGGGGGAGGGAGAGTAATTCACCCCTCCACTTT
TRBD1	16	TRBV10-3	few	TRBJ2-7	CAIETGNPFSSYEQYF	TGTGCCATCGAGACAGGGAATCCATTCTCCTCCTACGAGCAGTACTTC
TRBD1	17	TRBV19	few	TRBJ2-1	CASSIDVGTVASNEQFF	TGTGCCAGTAGTATAGATGTCGGGACAGTCGCCTCCAATGAGCAGTTCTTC
NA	12	TRBV7-2	NA	TRBJ2-7	CASSWGRGEQYF	TGTGCCAGCAGCTGGGGGCGAGGGGAGCAGTACTTC
TRBD2	14	TRBV10-3	few	TRBJ2-7	CAVNPGLAGHEQYF	TGTGCCGTAAATCCGGGACTAGCGGGGCACGAGCAGTACTTC
TRBD2	15	TRBV25-1	few	TRBJ2-1	CASSEGLAGYNEQFF	TGTGCCAGCAGTGAAGGGCTAGCGGGGTACAATGAGCAGTTCTTC
NA	16	TRBV7-2	NA	TRBJ2-2	CASSPFRGANTGELFF	TGTGCCAGCAGCCCGTTCAGGGGGGCGAACACCGGGGAGCTGTTTTTT
NA	13	TRBV7-3	few	TRBJ2-3	CASSFGPLNTQYF	TGTGCCAGCAGCTTTGGCCCACTAAATACGCAGTATTTT
NA	13	TRBV9	NA	TRBJ2-1	CASSVAIYNEQFF	TGTGCCAGCAGCGTCGCTATCTACAATGAGCAGTTCTTC
TRBD1	15	TRBV5-5	NA	TRBJ2-1	CASSNPGQGAGEQFF	TGTGCCAGCAGCAACCCGGGACAGGGGGCCGGTGAGCAGTTCTTC
TRBD1	14	TRBV28	NA	TRBJ2-7	CASSINGPGGAKYF	TGTGCCAGCAGCATCAACGGGCCAGGGGGCGCCAAGTACTTC
NA	15	TRBV7-3	few	TRBJ2-1	CASSSDPENYNEQFF	TGTGCCAGCAGCTCTGACCCTGAGAATTACAATGAGCAGTTCTTC
NA	12	TRBV27	NA	TRBJ2-7	CASSPQGDEQYF	TGTGCCAGCAGCCCGCAGGGCGACGAGCAGTACTTC
NA	15	TRBV13	few	TRBJ1-2	CASSPFRGSDYGYTF	TGTGCCAGCAGCCCCTTCCGGGGTTCGGACTATGGCTACACCTTC
NA	16	TRBV2	NA	TRBJ2-3	CASSGSASRKADTQYF	TGTGCCAGCAGTGGGTCGGCCTCCAGAAAGGCAGATACGCAGTATTTT